This T cell receptor (beta chain) was sequenced for a study of blood T cell repertoires in COVID-19. Study overall: COVID-19 samples, acute and convalescent, were from the United States, Italy and Spain. T cells, B-cell-depleted T cells, or PBMCs supplied cDNA or gDNA.

Repertoires were generated with immunoSEQ multiplex PCR, while TCRdb's copy carries only in-frame clones and drops some. The sample yields 250,000 to 300,000 clones, 75% to 90% seen once. Germline CDR1 and CDR2: SGHAT and FQNNGV. The CDR3 has 14 residues. V shed 3 bases and J 3 bases; nucleotides not matched to a gene: 3. V usage is TRBV11-2 and J usage is TRBJ1-1; 8 bases are shared with TRBD1. Sample: peripheral blood. This clonotype was sampled from an older woman with COVID-19, enrolled during active disease. CDR3 bases: TGTGCCAGCAGCTTCGGACAGGGTTACACTGAAGCTTTCTTT. Protein product: CASSFGQGYTEAFF.